The present T cell receptor (beta chain) was sequenced within a study of cytotoxic CD8 clonotypes in ibrutinib-treated CLL. Study as a whole: The patient breakdown showed approximately ten relapsed/refractory and approximately 15 treatment-naive cases, with under 18 IGHV unmutated.

Sequencing was performed with immunoSEQ multiplex PCR; in TCRdb, only in-frame clones are kept and a portion is missing. This sample has some 140,000 clones; under 95% occur once, and the top ten carry approximately 11%. Trimming left V 5 bases short and J 8 bases short, with 24 bases between. Looked up from germline, CDR1 is SGHAT and CDR2 is FQDESV (reference sequence). This CDR3 region has 16 residues. This material consisted of PBMCs, taken after 12 months of ibrutinib treatment. The chain employs TRBV11-1 and TRBJ1-2; TRBD1 is a possible D gene (5 bases). The TCR sequence derives from a human donor with chronic lymphocytic leukemia. The CDR3 DNA follows: TGTGCCAGCAGCCCGGGGACGCTCTTCGCTTCTTGGGGCTACACCTTC. Its protein is CASSPGTLFASWGYTF.